This T cell receptor (beta chain) was identified in a study of technical replicates of blood from a handful of donors (dated by TCRdb to 2017 to 2019). About this clone itself: Its binding antigen is unknown. There are no base qualities to consult, and no much larger clone falls within one base.

The CDR3 contains 15 residues, cysteine and phenylalanine counted. Of the read, only the CDR3 DNA is kept; its 45 bases are in frame from base 1. Unmatched junction bases come to 5, with V trimmed by 4 bases and J by 4 bases. The CDR1 and CDR2 encoded by the germline V gene are MNHEY and SVGAGI. The protocol used for the library was the immunoSEQ multiplex PCR assay. In its TCRdb copy, this immuneACCESS table keeps in-frame sequences only and misses some clones. Where compared with another copy, unresolved V genes explain less than half of these, and the others have no known cause. The sample table shows about 97,000 clones, and approximately 95% are seen once. About 0.3% of the sample belongs to the ten largest clones.

The clonotype originates from a human donor in good health. Sequencing used T cells isolated from PBMCs. This receptor chain uses TRBV6-5 and TRBJ1-5; 9 nucleotides in the junction match TRBD1. The CDR3 is CASSSTGGRNQPQHF. The DNA sequence is TGTGCCAGCAGTTCGACAGGGGGAAGGAATCAGCCCCAGCATTTT.